The T cell receptor (beta chain) described here comes from a study of CD8+CD57+ T cells in acquired aplastic anemia. Study observations and caveats: Patients and controls shared roughly 28 CD8+ CDR3 sequences, which appeared highly expressed in patients and within their immunodominant clones.

The CDR3 is 15 residues long. V was pared by 4 bases and J by 4 bases, with 7 bases of the junction left unmatched. Germline V gene lookup returns CDR1 SEHNR and CDR2 FQNEAQ (reference sequence). Profiling that covered TCR beta VDJ and CDR3 relied on genomic DNA as its template. TCRdb itself ran the reads through MiXCR, one entry per CDR3 protein. The sample holds roughly 180,000 distinct CDR3 sequences; around 63% are singletons and the top ten take under 55%. Remarks on this clonotype: What it binds is not known.

In patients chosen for sequencing, flow cytometry had shown CD8+CD57+ cell expansion. Blood came from patients not yet given any therapy. This sequence was found in a human donor with aplastic anemia. Sample: sorted CD4+, CD8+, or CD8+CD57+ T cells (not recorded which) from PBMCs. The chain is built from TRBV7-9 and TRBJ2-7; 10 bases fit TRBD1. CDR3 coding DNA: TGTGCCAGCAGCTCCCCTGGACAGGGGGGGTACGAGCAGTACTTC. It encodes CASSSPGQGGYEQYF.